This T cell receptor (beta chain) was obtained from a study of cytomegalovirus exposure and HLA in healthy donors. The V gene lost 3 bases and the J gene lost 1 base, with 12 bases spanning the gap. Germline V gene lookup returns CDR1 GTSNPN and CDR2 SVGIG (reference sequence). This CDR3 is built from 15 residues. The PCR used 60 Vbeta and 13 Jbeta primers. TCRdb keeps only in-frame clones here, not all; method: immunoSEQ multiplex PCR. This sample has more than 150,000 clones, with about 80% found just once. The material sequenced was PBMCs. The chain joins TRBV30 to TRBJ2-2, with a weak D call TRBD2 (6 bases). The source is a boy aged 10-17 years in good health and CMV-seronegative. As DNA, the CDR3 is TGTGCCTGGAGACCGGGAGACAGGAACACCGGGGAGCTGTTTTTT. It is translated as CAWRPGDRNTGELFF. The full variable domain, with the rest looked up from reference TRBV30 and TRBJ2-2, is SQTIHQWPATLVQPVGSPLSLECTVEGTSNPNLYWYRQAAGRGLQLLFYSVGIGQISSEVPQNLSASRPQDRQFILSSKKLLLSDSGFYLCAWRPGDRNTGELFFGEGSRLTVL.